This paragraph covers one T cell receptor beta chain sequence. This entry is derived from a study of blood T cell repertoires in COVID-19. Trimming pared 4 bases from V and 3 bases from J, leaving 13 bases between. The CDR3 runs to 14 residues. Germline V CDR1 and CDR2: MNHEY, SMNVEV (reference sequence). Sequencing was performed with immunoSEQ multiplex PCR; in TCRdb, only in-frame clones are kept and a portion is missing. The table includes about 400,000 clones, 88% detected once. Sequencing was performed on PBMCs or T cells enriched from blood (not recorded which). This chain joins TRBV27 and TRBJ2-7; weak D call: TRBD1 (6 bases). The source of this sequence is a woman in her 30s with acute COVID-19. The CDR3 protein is CASSSGGQHYEQYF. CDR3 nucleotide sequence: TGTGCCAGCAGTTCCGGAGGACAGCACTACGAGCAGTACTTC.